One sample yielded the 15 T cell receptor beta chains listed below, sequenced in a study of graft-versus-host responses after intestinal transplantation. TCRdb's copy holds only in-frame clones and misses some; the assay was immunoSEQ multiplex PCR. The repertoire has 98,000 or so clones, more than 70% of them found once; the top ten carry around 1.4%. The sample consisted of PBMCs, taken 255 days after intestinal transplant. The receptors shown here come from a human patient who received an intestinal transplant, so some T cells may come from the graft donor.

The rearrangement links TRBV6-5 to TRBJ2-7; the match to TRBD1 covers 8 bases. Germline V gene data show CDR1 as MNHEY and CDR2 as SVGAGI. The CDR3 sequence is 15 residues long. With 4 bases clipped from V and 2 bases from J, the junction kept 7 bases outside the gene matches. The CDR3 region has the DNA TGTGCCAGCAGTTTCGGGACAGGTCCGCCCTACGAGCAGTACTTC. Its protein is CASSFGTGPPYEQYF.

The genes are TRBV28 and TRBJ1-2; TRBD1 aligns across 10 bases. This CDR3 contains 16 residues. The germline CDR1 and CDR2 sequences are MDHEN and SYDVKM. V shed 6 bases and J 5 bases; nucleotides not matched to a gene: 12. CDR3: CASSSGQGMGFYGYTF. The CDR3 nucleotides are TGTGCCAGCAGCTCGGGACAGGGGATGGGGTTTTATGGCTACACCTTC.

The V and J genes are TRBV19 and TRBJ2-2, with a tentative D call TRBD2 (5 bases). This CDR3 is 14 amino acids long. V shed 5 bases and J shed 4 bases, with 11 bases lying between them. CDR1 is LNHDA and CDR2 is SQIVND in the germline V gene (reference sequence). The CDR3 sequence: CASSSLAGTGELFF. CDR3 DNA sequence: TGTGCCAGTAGTTCTCTTGCGGGCACCGGGGAGCTGTTTTTT.

This clone was seen a handful of times. The CDR3 loop is CASSSSSRAGNTIYF. The CDR3 DNA reads TGTGCCAGCAGTTCCTCGAGCAGGGCTGGAAACACCATATATTTT. This chain joins TRBV6-5 and TRBJ1-3, with D tentatively TRBD1 (5 bases). V was trimmed by 4 bases and J by 2 bases, leaving 12 bases between them. The CDR3 covers 15 residues. From germline, CDR1 is MNHEY and CDR2 SVGAGI.

V is TRBV7-2 and J is TRBJ1-6; D not resolved. Trimming pared 0 bases from V and 6 bases from J, leaving 6 bases between. CDR3 size: 14 residues. The germline V gene encodes CDR1 SGHTA and CDR2 FQGNSA. The DNA of the CDR3 is TGTGCCAGCAGCTTAGCCACGGCTAATTCACCCCTCCACTTT. This encodes CASSLATANSPLHF. Filled out from reference TRBV7-2 and TRBJ1-6, the complete variable domain reads GAGVSQSPSNKVTEKGKDVELRCDPISGHTALYWYRQSLGQGLEFLIYFQGNSAPDKSGLPSDRFSAERTGGSVSTLTIQRTQQEDSAVYLCASSLATANSPLHFGNGTRLTVT.

The rearrangement joins TRBV6-5 to TRBJ1-3; 7 bases line up with TRBD1. This CDR3 is 13 amino acids long. Germline assignment: CDR1 MNHEY and CDR2 SVGAGI. The J segment lost 5 bases and the V segment lost 6 bases, leaving 4 bases of the junction unmatched. CDR3 amino acids: CASRQGGRNTIYF. CDR3 DNA: TGTGCCAGCAGGCAGGGGGGAAGAAACACCATATATTTT.

The chain combines TRBV10-3 with TRBJ1-4, with D tentatively TRBD1 (6 bases). Germline assignment: CDR1 ENHRY and CDR2 SYGVKD. Trimming pared 10 bases from V and 6 bases from J, leaving 18 bases between. The CDR3 is 14 amino acids. The CDR3 loop reads CATRFGGEDEKLFF. The CDR3 DNA reads as TGTGCCACACGATTCGGGGGCGAGGATGAAAAACTGTTTTTT.

The V and J genes are TRBV19 and TRBJ2-3; D remains ambiguous. There are 17 residues in the CDR3. CDR1 and CDR2 from the germline V gene are LNHDA and SQIVND (reference sequence). V dropped 2 bases and J dropped 2 bases, with 17 bases sitting between them. The CDR3 DNA sequence: TGTGCCAGTAGTATAACCAGCACTCTTGGGCTCACAGATACGCAGTATTTT. Translating gives CASSITSTLGLTDTQYF.

V usage is TRBV19 and J usage is TRBJ2-5; TRBD1 matches at 12 bases. Germline CDR1 is LNHDA and CDR2 is SQIVND (reference sequence). V lost 6 bases and J lost 5; bases outside the gene matches: 7. This CDR3 spans 15 amino acids. The CDR3 DNA reads as TGTGCCAGTAGGTCGGGACAGGGGGCAAGTGAGACCCAGTACTTC. This gives the protein CASRSGQGASETQYF.

The chain's CDR3 is CASSSGTGGFYEQYV. CDR3 DNA sequence: TGTGCCAGCAGCTCCGGGACAGGGGGATTCTACGAGCAGTACGTC. The chain is built from TRBV11-2 and TRBJ2-7, with 11 nucleotides matching TRBD1. Germline CDR1 is SGHAT and CDR2 is FQNNGV. J gave up 3 bases and V 4 bases, and 5 bases lay outside the gene matches. This CDR3 contains 15 residues.

V gene TRBV19 combines with J gene TRBJ2-1; tentative D call: TRBD1 (6 bases). The germline gives CDR1 LNHDA, CDR2 SQIVND (reference sequence). The CDR3 has 12 amino acids. V gave up 8 bases and J gave up 6 bases, with 11 bases separating them. DNA for the CDR3: TGTGCCAGTCAAACAGGGAGCAATGAGCAGTTCTTC. Translated: CASQTGSNEQFF.

The J gene is TRBJ1-1, the V gene TRBV6-1; D gene uncertain. The CDR3 consists of 14 residues. The germline gives CDR1 MNHNS, CDR2 SASEGT. V lost 5 bases and J 5 bases, leaving 15 bases between the germline ends. The CDR3 sequence: CASSRHFRRTEAFF. The CDR3 bases are TGTGCCAGCAGTCGACATTTTCGTAGGACTGAAGCTTTCTTT.

The chain carries TRBV4-3 and TRBJ2-2; no firm D call. The CDR3 consists of 15 residues. The V end lost 2 bases, the J end lost 3 bases, and 10 bases lay between the germline ends. The V gene's germline CDR1 is LGHNA and CDR2 YSLEER. The CDR3 sequence: CASSQTEGDTGELFF. The CDR3 DNA reads as TGCGCCAGCAGCCAAACCGAAGGAGACACCGGGGAGCTGTTTTTT.

The genes are TRBV9 and TRBJ1-1, with D perhaps matching TRBD1 (5 bases). This CDR3 region has 15 residues. Germline CDR1 reads SGDLS; CDR2 reads YYNGEE. Trimming stripped 4 bases from V and 1 base from J, with 14 bases between. CDR3 in DNA: TGTGCCAGCAGCTCAGGGCACCTACAGAACACTGAAGCTTTCTTT. Amino acid sequence: CASSSGHLQNTEAFF.

The rearrangement links TRBV29-1 to TRBJ1-2; weak D call: TRBD1 (6 bases). V lost 2 bases to trimming and J lost 4 bases, with 11 bases between them. CDR3 length: 13 amino acids. Germline V gene data show CDR1 as SQVTM and CDR2 as ANQGSEA. The CDR3 DNA follows: TGCAGCGTTGAAAGGGGGGGCATCTATGGCTACACCTTC. Translating it yields CSVERGGIYGYTF.